This TCR beta chain was recorded in a study of blood T cell repertoires in COVID-19. Sequenced by immunoSEQ multiplex PCR; TCRdb stores in-frame clones only, minus some. The sample records approximately 210,000 clones, 88% being singletons. Germline assignment: CDR1 LGHDT and CDR2 YNNKEL (reference sequence). The junction had 5 bases not matched to a gene; V was cut back by 6 bases and J by 4 bases. The CDR3 consists of 14 residues. The receptor was isolated from a man aged 70-80 years with acute or convalescent COVID-19. The chain links TRBV3-1 (or the pseudogene TRBV3-2) to TRBJ2-7, with TRBD2 matching over 11 bases. Material: peripheral blood. The CDR3 sequence: CASRDSGRAYEQYF. CDR3 in DNA: TGTGCCAGCAGAGATAGCGGGAGGGCGTACGAGCAGTACTTC.